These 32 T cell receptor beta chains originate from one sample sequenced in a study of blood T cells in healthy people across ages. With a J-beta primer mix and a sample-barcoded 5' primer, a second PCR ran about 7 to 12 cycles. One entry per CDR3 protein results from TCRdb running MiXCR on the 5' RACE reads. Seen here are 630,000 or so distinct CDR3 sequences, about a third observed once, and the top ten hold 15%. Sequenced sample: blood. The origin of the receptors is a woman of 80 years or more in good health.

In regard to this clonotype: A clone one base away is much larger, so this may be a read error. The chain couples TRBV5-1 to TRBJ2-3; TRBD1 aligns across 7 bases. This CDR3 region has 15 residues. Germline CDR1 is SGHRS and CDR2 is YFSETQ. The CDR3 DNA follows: TGCGCCCGCAGCTGGGGACAGCCTAGCACAGATACGCAGTATTTT. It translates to CARSWGQPSTDTQYF.

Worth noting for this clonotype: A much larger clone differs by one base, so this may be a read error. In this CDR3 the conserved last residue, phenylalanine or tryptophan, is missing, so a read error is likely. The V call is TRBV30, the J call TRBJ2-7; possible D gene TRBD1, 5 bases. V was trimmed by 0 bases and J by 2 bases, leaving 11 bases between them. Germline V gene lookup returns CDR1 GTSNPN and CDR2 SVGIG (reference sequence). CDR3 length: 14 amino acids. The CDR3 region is CAWSVGAPTYEQYC. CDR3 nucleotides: TGTGCCTGGAGTGTAGGGGCGCCTACCTACGAGCAGTACTGC.

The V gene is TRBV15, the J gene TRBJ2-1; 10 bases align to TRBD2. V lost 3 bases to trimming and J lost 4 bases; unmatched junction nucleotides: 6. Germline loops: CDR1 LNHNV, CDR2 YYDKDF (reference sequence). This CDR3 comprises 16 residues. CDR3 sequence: CATSSSTSGLYNEQFF. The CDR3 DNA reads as TGTGCCACCAGCAGTTCGACTAGCGGGTTATACAATGAGCAGTTCTTC.

The CDR3: CASSEGQNSYNEQYF. CDR3 sequence (DNA): TGTGCCAGCAGTGAGGGTCAGAACTCCTACAATGAGCAGTACTTC. J is TRBJ2-7 and V is TRBV6-1; no definite D call. V was shortened by 3 bases and J by 7 bases, with 19 bases between the two germline ends. This CDR3 is 15 amino acids long. In germline, CDR1 is MNHNS, CDR2 SASEGT.

The DNA of the CDR3 is TGTGCCAGCAGAACCCTAGGACTAGGCGGGGGGGTCATTACCTACGAGCAGTACTTC. Protein: CASRTLGLGGGVITYEQYF. This chain joins TRBV6-1 and TRBJ2-7; 9 bases align to TRBD2. There are 19 residues in the CDR3. Per the germline V gene, CDR1 is MNHNS and CDR2 is SASEGT. V dropped 6 bases and J dropped 2; count of bases not matched to a gene: 20.

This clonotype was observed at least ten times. The CDR3 bases are TGTGCCAGCAGTTTTAGCAGGGTATCCTACAATGAGCAGTTCTTC. This encodes CASSFSRVSYNEQFF. V is TRBV12-3 or TRBV12-4 and J is TRBJ2-1; D might be TRBD1 (5 bases). Trimming pared 3 bases from V and 1 base from J, leaving 10 bases between. The CDR3 contains 15 residues.

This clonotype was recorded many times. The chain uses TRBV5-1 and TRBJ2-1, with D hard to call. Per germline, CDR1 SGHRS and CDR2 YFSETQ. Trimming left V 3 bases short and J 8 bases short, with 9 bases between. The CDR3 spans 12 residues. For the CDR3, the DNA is TGCGCCAGCAGCTCGTATTTCGATGAGCAGTTCTTC. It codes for CASSSYFDEQFF.

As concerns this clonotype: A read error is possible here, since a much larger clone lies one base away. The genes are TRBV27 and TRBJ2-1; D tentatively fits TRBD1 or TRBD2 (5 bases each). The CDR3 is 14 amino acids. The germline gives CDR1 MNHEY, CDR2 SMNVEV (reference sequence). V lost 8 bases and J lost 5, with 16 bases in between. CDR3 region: CASGSWGSHNEQFF. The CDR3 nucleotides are TGTGCCAGCGGTTCATGGGGGTCTCACAATGAGCAGTTCTTC.

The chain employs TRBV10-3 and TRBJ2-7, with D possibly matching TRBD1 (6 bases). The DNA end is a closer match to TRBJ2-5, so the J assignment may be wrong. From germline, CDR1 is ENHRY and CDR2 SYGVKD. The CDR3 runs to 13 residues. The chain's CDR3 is CAISPQGQETQYF. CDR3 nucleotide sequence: TGTGCCATCAGCCCACAGGGCCAAGAGACCCAGTACTTC.

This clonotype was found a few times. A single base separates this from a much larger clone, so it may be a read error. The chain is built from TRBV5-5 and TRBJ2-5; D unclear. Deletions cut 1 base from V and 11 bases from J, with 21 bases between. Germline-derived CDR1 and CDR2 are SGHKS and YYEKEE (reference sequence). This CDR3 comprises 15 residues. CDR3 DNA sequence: TGTGCCAGCAGCTTGTACGTACTGAAGGGCAATGAGCAGTACTTC. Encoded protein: CASSLYVLKGNEQYF.

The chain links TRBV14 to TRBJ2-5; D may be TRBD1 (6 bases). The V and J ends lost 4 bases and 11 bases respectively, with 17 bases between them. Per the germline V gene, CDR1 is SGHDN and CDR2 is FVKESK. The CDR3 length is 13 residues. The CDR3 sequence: CASSLDSDNEQYF. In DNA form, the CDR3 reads TGTGCCAGCAGCCTGGACAGTGACAATGAGCAGTACTTC.

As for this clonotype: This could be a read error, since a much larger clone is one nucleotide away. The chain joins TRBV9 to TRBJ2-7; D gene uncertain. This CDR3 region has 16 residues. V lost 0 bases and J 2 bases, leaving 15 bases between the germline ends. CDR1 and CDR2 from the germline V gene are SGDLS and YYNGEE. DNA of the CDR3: TGTGCCAGCAGCGTAGACAGCCGAACGGCGACCTACGAGCAGTACTTC. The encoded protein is CASSVDSRTATYEQYF. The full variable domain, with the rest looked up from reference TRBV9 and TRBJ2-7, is DSGVTQTPKHLITATGQRVTLRCSPRSGDLSVYWYQQSLDQGLQFLIQYYNGEERAKGNILERFSAQQFPDLHSELNLSSLELGDSALYFCASSVDSRTATYEQYFGPGTRLTVT.

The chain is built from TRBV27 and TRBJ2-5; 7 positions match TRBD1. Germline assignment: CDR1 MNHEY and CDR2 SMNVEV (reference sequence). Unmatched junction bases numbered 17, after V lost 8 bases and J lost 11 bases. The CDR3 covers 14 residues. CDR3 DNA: TGTGCCAGCGGAAGACAGGGTTTGGGGCCGGGGCAGTACTTC. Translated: CASGRQGLGPGQYF.

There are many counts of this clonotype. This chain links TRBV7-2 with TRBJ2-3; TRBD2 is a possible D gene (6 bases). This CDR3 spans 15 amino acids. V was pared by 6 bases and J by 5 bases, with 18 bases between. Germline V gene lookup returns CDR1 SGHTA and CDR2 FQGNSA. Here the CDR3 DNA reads TGTGCCAGCAGGGGGGGATTACCGCCAAAAGATACGCAGTATTTT. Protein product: CASRGGLPPKDTQYF.

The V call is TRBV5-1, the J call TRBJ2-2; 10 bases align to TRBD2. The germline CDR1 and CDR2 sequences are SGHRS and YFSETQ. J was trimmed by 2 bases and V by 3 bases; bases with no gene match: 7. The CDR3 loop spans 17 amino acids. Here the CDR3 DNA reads TGCGCCAGCAGCTCCATTAGCGGGGGGCTCAACACCGGGGAGCTGTTTTTT. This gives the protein CASSSISGGLNTGELFF.

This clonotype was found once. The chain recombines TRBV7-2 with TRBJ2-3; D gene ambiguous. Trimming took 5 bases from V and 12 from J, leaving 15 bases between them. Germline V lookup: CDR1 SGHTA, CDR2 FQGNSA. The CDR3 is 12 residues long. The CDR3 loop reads CASSPTGSRQYF. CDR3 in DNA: TGTGCCAGCAGCCCCACGGGTAGTCGACAGTATTTT.

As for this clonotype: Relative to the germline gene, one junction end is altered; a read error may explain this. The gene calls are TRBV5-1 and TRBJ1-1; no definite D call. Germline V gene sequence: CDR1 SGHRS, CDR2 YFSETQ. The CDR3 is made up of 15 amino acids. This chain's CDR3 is CASSLAVALNTETFF. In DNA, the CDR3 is TGCGCCAGCAGCTTGGCCGTTGCTCTGAACACTGAAACTTTCTTT.

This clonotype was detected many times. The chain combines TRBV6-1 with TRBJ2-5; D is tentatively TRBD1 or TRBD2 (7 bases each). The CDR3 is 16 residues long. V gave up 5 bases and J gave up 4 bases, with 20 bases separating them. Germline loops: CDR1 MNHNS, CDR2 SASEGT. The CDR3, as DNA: TGTGCCAGCAGTTTCCAGGGGGAGGGGTCCGGAGAGACCCAGTACTTC. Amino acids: CASSFQGEGSGETQYF.

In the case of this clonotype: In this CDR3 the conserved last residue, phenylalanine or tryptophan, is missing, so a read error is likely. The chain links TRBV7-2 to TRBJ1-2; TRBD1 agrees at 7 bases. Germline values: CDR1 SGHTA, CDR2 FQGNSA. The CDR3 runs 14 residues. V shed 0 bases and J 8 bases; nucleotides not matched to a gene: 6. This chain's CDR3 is CASSLAPTGDGYTC. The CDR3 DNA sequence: TGTGCCAGCAGCTTAGCGCCTACAGGGGACGGCTACACCTGC.

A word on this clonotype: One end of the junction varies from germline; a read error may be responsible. This CDR3 is CASSQGYSWPYMNTEACF. The CDR3 DNA follows: TGTGCCAGCAGCCAAGGGTACAGCTGGCCCTATATGAACACTGAAGCTTGCTTT. The chain uses TRBV14 and TRBJ1-1; D unresolved. CDR3 length equals 18 residues. Germline V lookup: CDR1 SGHDN, CDR2 FVKESK.

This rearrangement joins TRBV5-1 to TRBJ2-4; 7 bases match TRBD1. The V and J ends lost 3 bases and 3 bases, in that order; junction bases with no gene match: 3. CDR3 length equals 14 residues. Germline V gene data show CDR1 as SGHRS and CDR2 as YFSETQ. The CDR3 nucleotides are TGCGCCAGCAGCTCGCGACAGGGCAAAAACATTCAGTACTTC. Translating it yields CASSSRQGKNIQYF.

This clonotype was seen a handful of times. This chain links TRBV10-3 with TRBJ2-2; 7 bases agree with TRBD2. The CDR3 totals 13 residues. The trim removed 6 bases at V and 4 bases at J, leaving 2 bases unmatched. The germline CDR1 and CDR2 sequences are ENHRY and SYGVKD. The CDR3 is CAIRGTTTGELFF. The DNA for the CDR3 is TGTGCCATCAGAGGGACTACCACCGGGGAGCTGTTTTTT.

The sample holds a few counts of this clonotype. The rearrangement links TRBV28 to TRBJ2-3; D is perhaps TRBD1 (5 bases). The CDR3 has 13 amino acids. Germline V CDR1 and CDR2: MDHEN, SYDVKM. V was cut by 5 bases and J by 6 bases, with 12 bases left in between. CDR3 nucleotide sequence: TGTGCCAGCAGTCTACCCAGGGTGGATACGCAGTATTTT. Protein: CASSLPRVDTQYF.

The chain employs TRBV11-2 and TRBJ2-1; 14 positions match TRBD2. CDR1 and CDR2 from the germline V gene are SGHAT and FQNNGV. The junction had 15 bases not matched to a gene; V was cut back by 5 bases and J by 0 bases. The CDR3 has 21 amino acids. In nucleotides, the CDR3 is TGTGCCAGCAGCACGCGAACCAAGACTAGCGGGGGGGCGAGCTCCTACAATGAGCAGTTCTTC. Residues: CASSTRTKTSGGASSYNEQFF.

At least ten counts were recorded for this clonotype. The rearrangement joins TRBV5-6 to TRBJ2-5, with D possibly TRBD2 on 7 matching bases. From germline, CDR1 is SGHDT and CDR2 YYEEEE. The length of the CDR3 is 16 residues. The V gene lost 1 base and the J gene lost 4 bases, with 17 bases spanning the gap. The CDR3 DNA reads TGTGCCAGCAGCTTGTTGCGGGGGCCCTGGGGAGAGACCCAGTACTTC. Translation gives CASSLLRGPWGETQYF.

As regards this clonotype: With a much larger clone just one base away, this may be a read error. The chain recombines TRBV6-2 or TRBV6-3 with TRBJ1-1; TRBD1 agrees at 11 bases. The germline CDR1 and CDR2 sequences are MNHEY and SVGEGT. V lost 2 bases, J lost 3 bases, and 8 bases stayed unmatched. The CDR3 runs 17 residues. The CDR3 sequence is CASSYGQGAPGDTEAFF. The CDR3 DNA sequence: TGTGCCAGCAGTTACGGACAGGGGGCTCCTGGGGACACTGAAGCTTTCTTT.

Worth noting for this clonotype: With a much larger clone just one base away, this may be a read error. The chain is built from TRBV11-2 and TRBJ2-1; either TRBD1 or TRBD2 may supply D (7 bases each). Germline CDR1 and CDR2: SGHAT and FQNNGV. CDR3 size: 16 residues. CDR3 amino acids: CASSSRQGGMSYEQVF. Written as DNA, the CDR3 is TGTGCCAGCAGCTCCCGACAGGGAGGGATGAGCTATGAGCAGGTCTTC.

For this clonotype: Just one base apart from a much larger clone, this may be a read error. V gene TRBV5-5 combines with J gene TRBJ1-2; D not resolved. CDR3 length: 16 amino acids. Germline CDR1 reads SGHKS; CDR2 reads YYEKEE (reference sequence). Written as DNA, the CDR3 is TGTGCCAACAGCTTGGACGCTTCTCGTACGAGCTACGGCTACACCTTC. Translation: CANSLDASRTSYGYTF. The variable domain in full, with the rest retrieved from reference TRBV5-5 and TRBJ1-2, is DAGVTQSPTHLIKTRGQQVTLRCSPISGHKSVSWYQQVLGQGPQFIFQYYEKEERGRGNFPDRFSARQFPNYSSELNVNALLLGDSALYLCANSLDASRTSYGYTFGSGTRLTVV.

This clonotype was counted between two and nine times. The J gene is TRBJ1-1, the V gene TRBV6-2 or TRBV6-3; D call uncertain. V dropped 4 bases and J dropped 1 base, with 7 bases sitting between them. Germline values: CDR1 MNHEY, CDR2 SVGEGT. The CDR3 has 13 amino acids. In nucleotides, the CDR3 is TGTGCCAGCAGTTCTACCGAGAACACTGAAGCTTTCTTT. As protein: CASSSTENTEAFF.

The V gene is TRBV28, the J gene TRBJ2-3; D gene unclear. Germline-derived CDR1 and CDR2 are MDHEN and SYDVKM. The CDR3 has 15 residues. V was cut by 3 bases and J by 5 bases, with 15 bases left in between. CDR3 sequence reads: CASSFSGPRRDTQYF. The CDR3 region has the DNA TGTGCCAGCAGTTTTAGTGGACCCCGGCGAGATACGCAGTATTTT.

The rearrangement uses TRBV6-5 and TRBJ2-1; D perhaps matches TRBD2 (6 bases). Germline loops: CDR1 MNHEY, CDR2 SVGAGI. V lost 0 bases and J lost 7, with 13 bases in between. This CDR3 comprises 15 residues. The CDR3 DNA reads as TGTGCCAGCAGTTACTCTCTGGCGGGAACAAATGAGCAGTTCTTC. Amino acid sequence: CASSYSLAGTNEQFF.

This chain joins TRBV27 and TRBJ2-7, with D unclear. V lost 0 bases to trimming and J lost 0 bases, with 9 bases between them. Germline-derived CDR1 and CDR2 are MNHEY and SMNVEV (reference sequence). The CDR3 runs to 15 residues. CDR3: CASSLSLTSSYEQYF. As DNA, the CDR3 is TGTGCCAGCAGTTTATCGCTCACAAGCTCCTACGAGCAGTACTTC.